The next 18 T cell receptor beta chains were all read from a single sample in a study of T cell repertoires in cytomegalovirus infection. TCRdb re-called the reads through MiXCR, storing one row per CDR3 protein. This repertoire shows more than 250,000 distinct CDR3 sequences, 20% to 25% found once; its top ten account for approximately 12%. Antigens of these TCRs are unknown. The input for sequencing was cultured PBMCs, taken from culture after CMV antigen stimulation. The receptors originated from a human donor in good health (CMV status not recorded). Some clones in this sample may be carry-over from other donors' samples.

The chain couples TRBV19 to TRBJ1-2; D call uncertain. The V gene's germline CDR1 is LNHDA and CDR2 SQIVND (reference sequence). Trimming took 3 bases from V and 0 from J, leaving 14 bases between them. The CDR3 has 16 residues. CDR3 amino acids: CASSIESSPTNYGYTF. CDR3 sequence (DNA): TGTGCCAGTAGTATCGAGAGCAGCCCTACTAACTATGGCTACACCTTC. Variable domain in full (rest from reference TRBV19 and TRBJ1-2): DGGITQSPKYLFRKEGQNVTLSCEQNLNHDAMYWYRQDPGQGLRLIYYSQIVNDFQKGDIAEGYSVSREKKESFPLTVTSAQKNPTAFYLCASSIESSPTNYGYTFGSGTRLTVV.

This clonotype came up many times. The V call is TRBV7-2, the J call TRBJ1-2; D gene unclear. The germline V and J ends were trimmed by 1 base and 2 bases, with 11 bases remaining between them. The germline V gene has CDR1 SGHTA and CDR2 FQGNSA. The CDR3 runs 15 residues. CDR3 region: CASSLGQATNYGYTF. DNA of the CDR3: TGTGCCAGCAGCTTAGGGCAGGCTACCAACTATGGCTACACCTTC.

A few counts support this clonotype. The chain employs TRBV4-1 and TRBJ2-3; the D is unclear. Germline assignment: CDR1 MGHRA and CDR2 YSYEKL. V dropped 2 bases and J dropped 2 bases, with 8 bases sitting between them. The CDR3 sequence is 14 residues long. CDR3 DNA: TGCGCCAGCAGCCAACCGTACTACACAGATACGCAGTATTTT. Its protein product is CASSQPYYTDTQYF.

Ten or more counts support this clonotype. The chain is built from TRBV7-8 and TRBJ2-7, with D perhaps matching TRBD1 (5 bases). Germline V gene lookup returns CDR1 SGHVS and CDR2 FQNEAQ. The CDR3 consists of 13 residues. Trimming pared 1 base from V and 2 bases from J, leaving 6 bases between. CDR3 DNA: TGTGCCAGCAGCTTAGGCAGGGCCTACGAGCAGTACGTC. It codes for CASSLGRAYEQYV.

This clonotype was observed a handful of times. The chain joins TRBV7-8 to TRBJ2-7; the match to TRBD2 covers 9 bases. This CDR3 spans 15 amino acids. Germline V gene data show CDR1 as SGHVS and CDR2 as FQNEAQ. V shed 1 base, J shed 6 bases, and the junction held 7 bases outside the gene matches. The CDR3 DNA follows: TGTGCCAGCAGCTTAGGGCTAGCGGGAAGGGGCGAGCAGTACGTC. Protein: CASSLGLAGRGEQYV.

This clonotype was observed a handful of times. The CDR3 loop is CAWGTGLPAGKLFF. The DNA for the CDR3 is TGTGCCTGGGGAACCGGGCTACCGGCCGGAAAACTGTTTTTT. The rearrangement uses TRBV30 and TRBJ1-4; D remains ambiguous. This CDR3 spans 14 amino acids. Germline CDR1 is GTSNPN and CDR2 is SVGIG (reference sequence). Trimming cost V 5 bases and J 10 bases, with 20 bases left between them. Using reference TRBV30 and TRBJ1-4 for the parts outside the CDR3, the full variable domain is SQTIHQWPATLVQPVGSPLSLECTVEGTSNPNLYWYRQAAGRGLQLLFYSVGIGQISSEVPQNLSASRPQDRQFILSSKKLLLSDSGFYLCAWGTGLPAGKLFFGSGTQLSVL.

This clonotype was recorded many times. This sequence joins TRBV3-1 and TRBJ1-3, with a weak D call TRBD1 (6 bases). The CDR3 has 17 amino acids. V lost 3 bases and J 2 bases, leaving 17 bases between the germline ends. CDR1 and CDR2 from the germline V gene are LGHDT and YNNKEL (reference sequence). The CDR3 coding sequence is TGTGCCAGCAGCCAGGATGAGAACAGGGTAACTGGAAACACCATATATTTT. The encoded protein is CASSQDENRVTGNTIYF.

The chain links TRBV29-1 to TRBJ2-7, with TRBD1 identical over 8 bases. V shed 6 bases and J 0 bases; nucleotides not matched to a gene: 10. Germline-derived CDR1 and CDR2 are SQVTM and ANQGSEA. CDR3 length: 15 residues. As DNA, the CDR3 is TGCAGCGTCCAAGGACAGGGTTTAAGCTCCTACGAGCAGTACTTC. Translation gives CSVQGQGLSSYEQYF.

This chain connects TRBV10-3 to TRBJ2-5, with D maybe TRBD1 (6 bases). CDR1 is ENHRY and CDR2 is SYGVKD in the germline V gene. Trimming cost V 0 bases and J 4 bases, with 12 bases left between them. The length of the CDR3 is 15 residues. The CDR3 DNA sequence: TGTGCCATCAGTGAGTCGAGAGGCAGGGGAGAGACCCAGTACTTC. Residues: CAISESRGRGETQYF.

This clonotype was detected a few times. The J gene is TRBJ2-5, the V gene TRBV7-2, with 10 bases that match TRBD2. J lost 3 bases, V lost 5 bases, and 3 bases had no gene match. CDR3 length: 14 residues. Germline V gives CDR1 SGHTA, CDR2 FQGNSA. As DNA, the CDR3 is TGTGCCAGCAGCGGGGGACTAGCGAAAGAGACCCAGTACTTC. This sequence encodes CASSGGLAKETQYF.

The chain joins TRBV20-1 to TRBJ2-1, with TRBD2 matching 10 bases. CDR3 length: 15 amino acids. V lost 5 bases, J lost 7 bases, and 11 bases stayed unmatched. The V gene's germline CDR1 is DFQATT and CDR2 SNEGSKA (reference sequence). The CDR3 nucleotides are TGCAGTGCTTTTCTTGCTAGCGGGAGCTTGAATGAGCAGTTCTTC. This gives the protein CSAFLASGSLNEQFF.

In its sample, this clonotype was seen a few times. The genes are TRBV7-8 and TRBJ2-7; D is unresolved. The germline gives CDR1 SGHVS, CDR2 FQNEAQ. V lost 3 bases, J lost 0 bases, and 9 bases lay in between. The CDR3 runs 14 residues. The CDR3 spells CASSFGENSYEQYF. The CDR3 bases are TGTGCCAGCAGCTTTGGCGAAAACTCCTACGAGCAGTACTTC. Using reference TRBV7-8 and TRBJ2-7 for the parts outside the CDR3, the full variable domain is GAGVSQSPRYKVAKRGQDVALRCDPISGHVSLFWYQQALGQGPEFLTYFQNEAQLDKSGLPSDRFFAERPEGSVSTLKIQRTQQEDSAVYLCASSFGENSYEQYFGPGTRLTVT.

This clonotype has ten or more counts. The genes are TRBV12-3 or TRBV12-4 and TRBJ2-5, with TRBD2 identical over 7 bases. The CDR3 spans 15 residues. J was trimmed by 6 bases and V by 6 bases; bases with no gene match: 13. Here the CDR3 DNA reads TGTGCCAGCAGCCCCCCGGGGGGAGGCGAAAAGACCCAGTACTTC. This gives the protein CASSPPGGGEKTQYF.

The V call is TRBV19, the J call TRBJ2-7; the match to TRBD1 covers 8 bases. This CDR3 is built from 13 residues. The trim removed 7 bases at V and 3 bases at J, leaving 5 bases unmatched. Germline CDR1 LNHDA, CDR2 SQIVND (reference sequence). This CDR3 reads CASMVTGGYEQYF. Written as DNA, the CDR3 is TGTGCCAGTATGGTAACAGGGGGCTACGAGCAGTACTTC.

This chain links TRBV27 with TRBJ1-5; 9 positions match TRBD1. CDR1 is MNHEY and CDR2 is SMNVEV in the germline V gene (reference sequence). The CDR3 spans 15 residues. V lost 6 bases and J lost 6; bases outside the gene matches: 9. The CDR3 protein is CASRRQGVNGQPQHF. CDR3 DNA: TGTGCCAGCAGGAGACAGGGGGTGAATGGTCAGCCCCAGCATTTT.

The chain combines TRBV3-1 with TRBJ1-2; 8 bases map to TRBD1. Trimming took 2 bases from V and 8 from J; bases not matched to a gene: 4. This CDR3 spans 13 amino acids. The germline V gene has CDR1 LGHDT and CDR2 YNNKEL (reference sequence). This chain's CDR3 is CASSQPGGGGYTF. CDR3 bases: TGTGCCAGCAGCCAACCAGGGGGCGGGGGCTACACCTTC.

The rearrangement joins TRBV7-2 to TRBJ2-3; 9 nucleotides align to TRBD2. The CDR3 totals 16 residues. V trimming: 0 bases; J trimming: 1 base; junction bases outside the gene matches: 2. Germline V gene data show CDR1 as SGHTA and CDR2 as FQGNSA. CDR3 sequence: CASSLATSGGTDTQYF. CDR3 sequence (DNA): TGTGCCAGCAGCTTAGCGACTAGCGGTGGCACAGATACGCAGTATTTT.

This clonotype turned up a few times. The rearrangement joins TRBV6-6 to TRBJ1-5, with unresolved D. The CDR3 consists of 12 residues. CDR1 and CDR2 (germline): MNHNY, SVGAGI (reference sequence). The ends were cut back, 3 bases at V and 3 bases at J, with 3 bases in the middle. The CDR3 nucleotides are TGTGCCAGCAGTTATCACAATCAGCCCCAGCATTTT. It codes for CASSYHNQPQHF.